The clone carrying this TCR beta chain has a count of ten or more. Trimming pared 8 bases from V and 2 bases from J, leaving 8 bases between. Germline V gene data show CDR1 as KGHSH and CDR2 as LQKENI. The CDR3 totals 12 residues. The sample belongs to a study of regulatory T cells in long-lasting Graves disease. Described time point: newly diagnosed GD, antithyroid drugs for less than 3 months. RNA isolated from PBMCs was used to make the TCR library. Building of the TCR beta libraries involved iRepertoire HTBI primers and Arm-PCR of CDR3 regions. TCRdb reprocessed the multiplex PCR reads via MiXCR and lists one record per CDR3 protein. The sample includes about 380,000 distinct CDR3 sequences, less than 20% of them seen just once.

The sequencing used peripheral blood mononuclear cells (PBMCs), collected at new diagnosis, from a patient treated with antithyroid drugs. This chain connects TRBV18 to TRBJ2-3; the D is unclear. The clonotype originates from a female donor with Graves disease. The CDR3 bases are TGTGCCAGCCGGGCTGACACAGATACGCAGTATTTT. Translated: CASRADTDTQYF.